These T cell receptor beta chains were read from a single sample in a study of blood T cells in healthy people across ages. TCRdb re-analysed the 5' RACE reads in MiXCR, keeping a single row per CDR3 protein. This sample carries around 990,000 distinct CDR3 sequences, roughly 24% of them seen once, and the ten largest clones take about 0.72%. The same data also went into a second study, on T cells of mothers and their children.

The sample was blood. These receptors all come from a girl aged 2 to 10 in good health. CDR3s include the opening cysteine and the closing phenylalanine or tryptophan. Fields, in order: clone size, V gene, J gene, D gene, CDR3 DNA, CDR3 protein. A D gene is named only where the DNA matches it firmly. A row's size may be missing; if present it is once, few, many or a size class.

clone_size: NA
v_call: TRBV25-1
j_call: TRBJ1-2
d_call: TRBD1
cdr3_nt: TGTGCCAGCAGCAAACCGGGACAGGGCTATGGCTACACCTTC
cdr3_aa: CASSKPGQGYGYTF

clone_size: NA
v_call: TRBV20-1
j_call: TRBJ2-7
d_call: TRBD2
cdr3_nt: TGCAGTGCTAGGCGGGAGGCGATCTACGAGCAGTACTTC
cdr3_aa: CSARREAIYEQYF

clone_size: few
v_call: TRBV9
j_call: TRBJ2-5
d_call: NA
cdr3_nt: TGTGCCAGCAGCGTAGGTAACCCCGTCGAGACCCAGTACTTC
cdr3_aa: CASSVGNPVETQYF

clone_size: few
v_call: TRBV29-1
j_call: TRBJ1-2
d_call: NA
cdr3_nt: TGCAGCGTTGAAGGTTGGACACATAACTATGGCTACACCTTC
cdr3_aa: CSVEGWTHNYGYTF

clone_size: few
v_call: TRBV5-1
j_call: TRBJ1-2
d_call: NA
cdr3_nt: TGCGCCAGCAGCTTGGCGGGCGGGGACGGGGGCTACACCTTC
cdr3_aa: CASSLAGGDGGYTF

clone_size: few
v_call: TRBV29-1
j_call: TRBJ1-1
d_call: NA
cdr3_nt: TGCAGCGTGTCTTTGAACACTGAAGCTTTCTTT
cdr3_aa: CSVSLNTEAFF

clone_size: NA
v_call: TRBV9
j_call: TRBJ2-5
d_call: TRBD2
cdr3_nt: TGTGCCAGCAGCGCCCGGCCTCTAGCGGGAGACCCCGAAGCGTTCTTC
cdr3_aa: CASSARPLAGDPEAFF

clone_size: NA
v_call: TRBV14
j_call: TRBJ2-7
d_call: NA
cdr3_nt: TGTGCCAGCAGGGACGACCGGGACTACGAGCAGTACTTC
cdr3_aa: CASRDDRDYEQYF

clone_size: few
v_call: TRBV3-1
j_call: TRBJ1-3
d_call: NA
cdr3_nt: TGTGCCAGCAGCTCCCGTGGGGCTGGAAACACCATATATTTT
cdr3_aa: CASSSRGAGNTIYF

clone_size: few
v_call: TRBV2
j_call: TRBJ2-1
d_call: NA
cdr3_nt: TGTGCCAGCAGGACCGGACAACTTTACAATGAGCAGTTCTTC
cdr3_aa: CASRTGQLYNEQFF

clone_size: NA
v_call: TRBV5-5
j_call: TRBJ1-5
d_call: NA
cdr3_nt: TGTGCCAGCAGTTACCTGGTGGCGGATCAGCCCCAGCATTTT
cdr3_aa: CASSYLVADQPQHF

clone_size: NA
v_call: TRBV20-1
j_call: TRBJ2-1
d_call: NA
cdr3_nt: TGCAGTGGGAAGCGGGACAATGAGCAGTTCTTC
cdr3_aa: CSGKRDNEQFF

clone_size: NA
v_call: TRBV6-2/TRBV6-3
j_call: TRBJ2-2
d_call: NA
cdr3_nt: TGTGCCAGCAGACCCGGAGTCACCGGGGAGCTGTTTTTT
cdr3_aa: CASRPGVTGELFF

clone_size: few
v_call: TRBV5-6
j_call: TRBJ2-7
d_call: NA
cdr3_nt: TGTGCCAGCAGCTTGGGGGAGGCCCCCTACGAGCAGTACTTC
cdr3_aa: CASSLGEAPYEQYF

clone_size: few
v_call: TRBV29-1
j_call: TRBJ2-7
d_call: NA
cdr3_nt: TGCAGCGTTGACCTAGGACACAACTACGAGCAGTACTTC
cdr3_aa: CSVDLGHNYEQYF

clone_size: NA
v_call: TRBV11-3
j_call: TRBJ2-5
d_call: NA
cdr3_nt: TGTGTCAGCAGCTTAAGGAGAGGGGGGCCAGAGGAGACCCAGTACTTC
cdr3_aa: CVSSLRRGGPEETQYF

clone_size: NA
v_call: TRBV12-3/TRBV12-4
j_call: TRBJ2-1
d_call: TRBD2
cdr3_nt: TGTGCCAGCAGTCCCCGCCCCCGGACTAGCCTTGAGCAGTTCTTC
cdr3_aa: CASSPRPRTSLEQFF

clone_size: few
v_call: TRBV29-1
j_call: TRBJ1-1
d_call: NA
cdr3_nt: TGCAGCGCCGAGGGGCGTGGAGCTGAAGCTTTCTTT
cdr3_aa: CSAEGRGAEAFF

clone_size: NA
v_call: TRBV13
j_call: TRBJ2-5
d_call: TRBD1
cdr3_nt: TGTGCCAGCAGCTCCGGGACAGGGGCCCGGGAGACCCAGTACTTC
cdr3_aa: CASSSGTGARETQYF

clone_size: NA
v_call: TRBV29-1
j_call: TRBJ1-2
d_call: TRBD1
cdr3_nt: TGCAGCGTTGGCGAGGGGGCTATGTATGGCTACACCTTC
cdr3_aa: CSVGEGAMYGYTF

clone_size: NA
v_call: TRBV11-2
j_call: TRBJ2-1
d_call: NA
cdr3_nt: TGTGCCGAAAGCCGACTAGGATATACACATGAGCAGTTCTTC
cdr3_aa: CAESRLGYTHEQFF

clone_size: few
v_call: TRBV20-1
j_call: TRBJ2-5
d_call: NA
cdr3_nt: TGCAGTGGTCGGGACCAAGAGACCCAGTACTTC
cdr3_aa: CSGRDQETQYF

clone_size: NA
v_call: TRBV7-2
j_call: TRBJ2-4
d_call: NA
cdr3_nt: TGTGCCAGCAGCTTAGAGGTGGGACACGGAAACATTCAGTACTTC
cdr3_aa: CASSLEVGHGNIQYF

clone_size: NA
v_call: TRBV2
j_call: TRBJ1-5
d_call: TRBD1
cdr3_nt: TGTGCCAGCAGCGCCGGGACAGGTCCTTGGCAGCCCCAGCATTTT
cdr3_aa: CASSAGTGPWQPQHF

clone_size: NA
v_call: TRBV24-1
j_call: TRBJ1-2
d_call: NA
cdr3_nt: TGTGCCACCAGTTCGTACAGGGATGGCTACACCTTC
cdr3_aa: CATSSYRDGYTF

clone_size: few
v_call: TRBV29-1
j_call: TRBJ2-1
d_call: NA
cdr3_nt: TGCAGCGTCATGGAGGGGGATGAGCAGTTCTTC
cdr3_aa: CSVMEGDEQFF

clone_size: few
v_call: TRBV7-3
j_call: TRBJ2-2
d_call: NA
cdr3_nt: TGTGCCAGCAGCTCTGTTTCCGGGGAGCTGTTTTTT
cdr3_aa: CASSSVSGELFF

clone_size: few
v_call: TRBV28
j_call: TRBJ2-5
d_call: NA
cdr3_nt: TGTGCCAGCAGTGTGGACGGAGACCAAGAGACCCAGTACTTC
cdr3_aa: CASSVDGDQETQYF

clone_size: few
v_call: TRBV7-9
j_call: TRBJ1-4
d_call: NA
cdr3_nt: TGTGCCAGCAGCTTAGTACTGAATGAAAAACTGTTTTTT
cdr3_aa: CASSLVLNEKLFF

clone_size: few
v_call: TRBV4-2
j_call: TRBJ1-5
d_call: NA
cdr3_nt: TGTGCCAGCAGCCCAGTTGGGGCCGGGCAGCCCCAGCATTTT
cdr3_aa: CASSPVGAGQPQHF

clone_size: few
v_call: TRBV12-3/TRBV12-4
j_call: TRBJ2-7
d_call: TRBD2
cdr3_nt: TGTGCCAGCAGTCGGACTAGCGGGATGTACGAGCAGTACTTC
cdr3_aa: CASSRTSGMYEQYF

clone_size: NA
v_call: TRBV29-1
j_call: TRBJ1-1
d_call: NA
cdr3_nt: TGCAGCGTTGAAGGGGACGTAGGCACTGAAGCTTTCTTT
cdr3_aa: CSVEGDVGTEAFF

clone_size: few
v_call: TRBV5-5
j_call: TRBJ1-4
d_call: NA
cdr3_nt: TGTGCCAGCAGCTTGGATTCGGGGGGCAGAAGGGAAAAACTGTTTTTT
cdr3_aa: CASSLDSGGRREKLFF

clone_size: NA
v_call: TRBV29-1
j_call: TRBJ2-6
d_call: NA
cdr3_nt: TGCAGCGTTGATCCCGGGACCGGGGCCAACGTCCTGACTTTC
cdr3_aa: CSVDPGTGANVLTF

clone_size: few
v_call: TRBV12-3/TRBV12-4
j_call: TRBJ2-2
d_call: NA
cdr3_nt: TGTGCCAGCAGTTTACAGCACACCGGGGAGCTGTTTTTT
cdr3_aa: CASSLQHTGELFF

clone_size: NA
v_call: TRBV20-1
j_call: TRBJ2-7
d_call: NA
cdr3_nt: TGCAGTGCTAGGCCCAGCCTCCCCCTCGAGCAGTACTTC
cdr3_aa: CSARPSLPLEQYF

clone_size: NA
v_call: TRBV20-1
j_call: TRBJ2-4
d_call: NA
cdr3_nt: TGCAGCGCTAGAGGTGCCCTGGGTGGGAGATTTCAGTACTTC
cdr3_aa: CSARGALGGRFQYF

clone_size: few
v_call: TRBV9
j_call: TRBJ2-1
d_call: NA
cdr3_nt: TGTGCCAGCAGCTCAGAGGATGAGCAGTTCTTC
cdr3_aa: CASSSEDEQFF

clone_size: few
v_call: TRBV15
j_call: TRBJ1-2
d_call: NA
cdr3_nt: TGTGCCACCAGCAGAGGCCGAATATTCGAGGGCTACACCTTC
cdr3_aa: CATSRGRIFEGYTF

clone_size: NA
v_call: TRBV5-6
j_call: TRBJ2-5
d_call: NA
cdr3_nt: TGTGCCAGCAGCTCTCGATCGGGGCGACAAGAGACCCAGTACTTC
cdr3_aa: CASSSRSGRQETQYF

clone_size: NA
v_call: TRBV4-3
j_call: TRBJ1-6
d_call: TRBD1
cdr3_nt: TGCGCCAGCAGCCAAGATTGGGTACAGGGGGAATCACCCCTCCACTTT
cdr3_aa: CASSQDWVQGESPLHF

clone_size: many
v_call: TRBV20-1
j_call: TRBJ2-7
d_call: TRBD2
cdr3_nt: TGCAGTGCTATTTCTAGCGGGAGTCATTACGAGCAGTACTTC
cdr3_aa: CSAISSGSHYEQYF

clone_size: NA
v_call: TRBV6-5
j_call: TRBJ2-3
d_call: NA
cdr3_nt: TGTGCCAGCAGTCGCGGGACGGGGAACACAGATACGCAGTATTTT
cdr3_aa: CASSRGTGNTDTQYF

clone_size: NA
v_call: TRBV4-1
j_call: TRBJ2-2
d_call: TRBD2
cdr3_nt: TGCGCCAGCAGCCTTTCGGGACTAGCGGCCCCCGGGGAGCTGTTTTTT
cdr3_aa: CASSLSGLAAPGELFF

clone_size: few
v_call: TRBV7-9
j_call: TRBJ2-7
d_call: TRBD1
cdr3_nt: TGTGCCAGCGGACAGGGGCTTTACGAGCAGTACTTC
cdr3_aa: CASGQGLYEQYF

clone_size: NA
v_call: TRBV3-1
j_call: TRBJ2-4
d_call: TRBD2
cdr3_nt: TGTGCCAGCAGCCCTACAGGACTAGCGGACTTTCAGTACTTC
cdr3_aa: CASSPTGLADFQYF

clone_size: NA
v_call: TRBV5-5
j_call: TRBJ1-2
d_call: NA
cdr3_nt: TGTGCCAGCAGCCCAACCCTGGGGGGATATGGCTACACCTTC
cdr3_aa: CASSPTLGGYGYTF

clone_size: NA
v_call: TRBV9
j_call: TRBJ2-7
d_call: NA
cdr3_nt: TGTGCCAGCAGCCCCTGGGCGTCGAGCTCCTACGAGCAGTACTTC
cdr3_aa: CASSPWASSSYEQYF

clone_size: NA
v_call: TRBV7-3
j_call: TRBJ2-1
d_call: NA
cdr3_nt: TGTGCCAGCAGCTTAATCGGGGGGACAGAGCAGTTCTTC
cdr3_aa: CASSLIGGTEQFF

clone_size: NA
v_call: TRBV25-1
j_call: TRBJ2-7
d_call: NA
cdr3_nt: TGTGCCAGCAGTGAGCCTGGCGAGCAGTACTTC
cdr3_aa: CASSEPGEQYF